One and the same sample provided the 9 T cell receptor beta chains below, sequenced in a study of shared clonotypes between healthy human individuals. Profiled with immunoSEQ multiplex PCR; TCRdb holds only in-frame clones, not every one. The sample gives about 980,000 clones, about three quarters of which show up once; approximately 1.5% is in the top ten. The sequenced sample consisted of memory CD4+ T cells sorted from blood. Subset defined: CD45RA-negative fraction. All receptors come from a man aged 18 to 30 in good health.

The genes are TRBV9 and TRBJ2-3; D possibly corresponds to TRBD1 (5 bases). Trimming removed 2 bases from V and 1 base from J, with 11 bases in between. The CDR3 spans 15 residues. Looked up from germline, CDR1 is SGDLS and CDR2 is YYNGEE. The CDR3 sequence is CASSVRETGTDTQYF. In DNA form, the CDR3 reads TGTGCCAGCAGCGTCAGGGAAACAGGCACAGATACGCAGTATTTT.

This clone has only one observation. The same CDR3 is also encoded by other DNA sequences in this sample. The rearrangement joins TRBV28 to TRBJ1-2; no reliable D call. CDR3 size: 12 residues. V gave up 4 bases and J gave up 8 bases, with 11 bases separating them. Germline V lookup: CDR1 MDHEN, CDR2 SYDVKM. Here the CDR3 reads CASSSDRRGYTF. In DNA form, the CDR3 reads TGTGCCAGCAGTTCCGACCGGCGCGGCTACACCTTC.

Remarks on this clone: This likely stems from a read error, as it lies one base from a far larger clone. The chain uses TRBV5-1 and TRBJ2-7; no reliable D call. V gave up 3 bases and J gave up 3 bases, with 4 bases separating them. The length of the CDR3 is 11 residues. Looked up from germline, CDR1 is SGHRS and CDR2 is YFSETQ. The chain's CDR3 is CASSSYYEQYF. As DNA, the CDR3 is TGCGCCAGCAGCTCCTACTACGAGCAGTACTTC.

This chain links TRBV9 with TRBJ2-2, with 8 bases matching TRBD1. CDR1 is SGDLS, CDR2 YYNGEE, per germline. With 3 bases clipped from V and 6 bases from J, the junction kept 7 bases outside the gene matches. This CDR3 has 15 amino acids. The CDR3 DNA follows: TGTGCCAGCAGCGCCGGACAGGGAGGTGCCGGGGAGCTGTTTTTT. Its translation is CASSAGQGGAGELFF.

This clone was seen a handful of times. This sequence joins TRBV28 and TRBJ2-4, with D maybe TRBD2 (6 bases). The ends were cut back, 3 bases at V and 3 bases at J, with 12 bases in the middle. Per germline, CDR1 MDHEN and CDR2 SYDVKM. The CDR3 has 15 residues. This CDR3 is CASSFPGTDKNIQYF. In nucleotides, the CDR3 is TGTGCCAGCAGTTTCCCCGGGACTGACAAAAACATTCAGTACTTC. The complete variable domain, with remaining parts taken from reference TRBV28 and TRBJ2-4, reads DVKVTQSSRYLVKRTGEKVFLECVQDMDHENMFWYRQDPGLGLRLIYFSYDVKMKEKGDIPEGYSVSREKKERFSLILESASTNQTSMYLCASSFPGTDKNIQYFGAGTRLSVL.

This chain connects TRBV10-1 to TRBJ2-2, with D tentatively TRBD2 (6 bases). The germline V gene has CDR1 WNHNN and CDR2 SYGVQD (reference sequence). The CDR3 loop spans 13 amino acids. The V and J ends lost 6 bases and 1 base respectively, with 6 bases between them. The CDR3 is CASRRENTGELFF. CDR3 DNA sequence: TGCGCCAGCAGGCGGGAGAACACCGGGGAGCTGTTTTTT.

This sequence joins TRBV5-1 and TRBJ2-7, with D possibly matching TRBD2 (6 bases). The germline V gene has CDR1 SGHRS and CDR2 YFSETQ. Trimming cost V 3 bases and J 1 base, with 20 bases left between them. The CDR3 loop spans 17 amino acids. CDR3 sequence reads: CASSSLLDYADSYEQYF. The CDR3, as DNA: TGCGCCAGCAGCTCGTTACTGGACTATGCGGATTCCTACGAGCAGTACTTC.

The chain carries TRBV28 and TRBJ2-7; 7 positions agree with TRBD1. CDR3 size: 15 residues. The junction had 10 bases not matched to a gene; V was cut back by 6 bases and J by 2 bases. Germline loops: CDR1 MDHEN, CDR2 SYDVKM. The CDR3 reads CASRPTGTAAYEQYF. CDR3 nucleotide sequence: TGTGCCAGCAGGCCGACCGGGACAGCGGCCTACGAGCAGTACTTC. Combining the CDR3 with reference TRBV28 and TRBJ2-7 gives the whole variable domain DVKVTQSSRYLVKRTGEKVFLECVQDMDHENMFWYRQDPGLGLRLIYFSYDVKMKEKGDIPEGYSVSREKKERFSLILESASTNQTSMYLCASRPTGTAAYEQYFGPGTRLTVT.

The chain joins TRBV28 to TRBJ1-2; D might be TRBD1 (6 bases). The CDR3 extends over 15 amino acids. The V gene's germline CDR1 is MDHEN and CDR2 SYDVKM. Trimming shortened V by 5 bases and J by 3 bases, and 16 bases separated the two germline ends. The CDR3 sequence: CASSNRVGLDYGYTF. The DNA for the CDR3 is TGTGCCAGCAGTAACAGGGTAGGGCTGGACTATGGCTACACCTTC.